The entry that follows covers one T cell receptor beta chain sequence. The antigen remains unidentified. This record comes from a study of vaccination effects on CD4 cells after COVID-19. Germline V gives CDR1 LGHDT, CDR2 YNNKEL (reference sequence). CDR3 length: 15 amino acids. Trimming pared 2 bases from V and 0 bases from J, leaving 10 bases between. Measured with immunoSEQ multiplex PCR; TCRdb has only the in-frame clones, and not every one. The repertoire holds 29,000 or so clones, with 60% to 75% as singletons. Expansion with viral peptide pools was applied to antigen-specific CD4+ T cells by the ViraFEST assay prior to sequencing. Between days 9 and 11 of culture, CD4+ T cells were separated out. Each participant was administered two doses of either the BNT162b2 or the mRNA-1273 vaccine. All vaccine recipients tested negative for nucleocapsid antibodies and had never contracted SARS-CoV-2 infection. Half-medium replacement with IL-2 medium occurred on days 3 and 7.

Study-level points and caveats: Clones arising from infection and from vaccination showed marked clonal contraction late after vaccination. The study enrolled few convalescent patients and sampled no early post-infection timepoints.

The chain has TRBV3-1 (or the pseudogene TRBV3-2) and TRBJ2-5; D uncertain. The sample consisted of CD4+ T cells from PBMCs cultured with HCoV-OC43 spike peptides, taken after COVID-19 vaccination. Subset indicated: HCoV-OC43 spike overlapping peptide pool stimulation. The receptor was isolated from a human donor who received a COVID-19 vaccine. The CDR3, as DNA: TGTGCCAGCAGCCAATCCGACACCTACCAAGAGACCCAGTACTTC. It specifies CASSQSDTYQETQYF.